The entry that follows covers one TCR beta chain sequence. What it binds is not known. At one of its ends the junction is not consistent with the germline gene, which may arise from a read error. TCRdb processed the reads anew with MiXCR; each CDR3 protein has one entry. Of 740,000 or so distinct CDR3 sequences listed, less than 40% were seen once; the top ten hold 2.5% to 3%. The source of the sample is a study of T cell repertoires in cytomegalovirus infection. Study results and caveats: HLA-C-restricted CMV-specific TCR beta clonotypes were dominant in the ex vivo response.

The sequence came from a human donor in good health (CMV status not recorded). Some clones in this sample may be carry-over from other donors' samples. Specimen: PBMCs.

The DNA for the CDR3 is TGTGCCAGCCGCTTAGGGGCAGGGGGCGCTCGGGCGACCTATGGCTACACCTTC. Encoded protein: CASRLGAGGARATYGYTF. The rearrangement joins TRBV7-4 to TRBJ1-2; TRBD1 matches at 8 bases. Germline loops: CDR1 SGHVT, CDR2 SQSDAQ. CDR3 size: 18 residues.